The next 32 T cell receptor beta chains were all read from a single sample in a study of T cell responses to AZD1222 COVID-19 vaccine. TCRdb's table, derived via immunoSEQ multiplex PCR, lists solely in-frame clones and lacks some. The sample holds about 120,000 clones, around 88% seen once. This material consisted of peripheral blood, taken on day 0 of AZD1222 vaccination. The receptors here all came from an adult in good health.

The rearrangement joins TRBV27 to TRBJ2-2, with D tentatively TRBD1 (5 bases). Germline assignment: CDR1 MNHEY and CDR2 SMNVEV (reference sequence). The CDR3 is 14 residues long. The V and J ends lost 5 bases and 1 base respectively, with 8 bases between them. The CDR3, as DNA: TGTGCCAGCAGTGGCCAGGGGAACACCGGGGAGCTGTTTTTT. Protein: CASSGQGNTGELFF.

This clone showed up just once. The V call is TRBV9, the J call TRBJ2-1; TRBD2 might be the D (7 bases). CDR3 length: 15 amino acids. V shed 0 bases and J shed 6 bases, with 13 bases lying between them. CDR1 is SGDLS and CDR2 is YYNGEE in the germline V gene. The CDR3 nucleotides are TGTGCCAGCAGCGTAGATGGGGGGGCCTCCAATGAGCAGTTCTTC. It specifies CASSVDGGASNEQFF.

A remark on this clone: A read error may account for a junction end that differs from germline. This chain uses TRBV20-1 with TRBJ2-5; D may be TRBD1 (5 bases). The CDR3 loop spans 11 amino acids. The V gene's germline CDR1 is DFQATT and CDR2 SNEGSKA (reference sequence). The CDR3 is CSVRPGETQYF. CDR3 coding DNA: TGCAGTGTTAGACCAGGGGAGACCCAGTACTTC.

The chain employs TRBV19 and TRBJ2-7, with D uncertain. CDR1 and CDR2 (germline): LNHDA, SQIVND (reference sequence). V dropped 2 bases and J dropped 3 bases, with 14 bases sitting between them. The CDR3 consists of 15 residues. CDR3 nucleotides: TGTGCCAGTAGTATATATTCTGGACCCTTCTACGAGCAGTACTTC. Translating it yields CASSIYSGPFYEQYF.

The chain combines TRBV4-2 with TRBJ2-5; TRBD2 matches 12 bases. V dropped 3 bases and J dropped 2; count of bases not matched to a gene: 7. The CDR3 length is 17 residues. Germline CDR1 is LGHNA and CDR2 is YNFKEQ. CDR3 bases: TGTGCCAGCAGCCAGGCGACTAGCGGGGGATGGCAAGAGACCCAGTACTTC. Its protein product is CASSQATSGGWQETQYF.

The chain couples TRBV2 to TRBJ1-2; D is uncertain. Between the trimmed V and J ends, which lost 8 bases and 7 bases, there was a span of 8 bases. The germline CDR1 and CDR2 sequences are SNHLY and FYNNEI. The CDR3 is 10 amino acids. CDR3 protein: CASEYAGYTF. Here the CDR3 DNA reads TGTGCCAGCGAGTACGCTGGCTACACCTTC.

Details on this clone: Other DNA sequences in this sample translate to the same CDR3. This chain joins TRBV18 and TRBJ1-2, with D unresolved. CDR1 is KGHSH and CDR2 is LQKENI in the germline V gene. The V end was cut by 0 bases, the J end by 2 bases, with 4 bases between. The CDR3 loop spans 13 amino acids. The CDR3 is CASSPPTNYGYTF. The CDR3 DNA sequence: TGTGCCAGCTCACCACCCACAAACTATGGCTACACCTTC. Looking up the rest from reference TRBV18 and TRBJ1-2 gives the full variable domain: NAGVMQNPRHLVRRRGQEARLRCSPMKGHSHVYWYRQLPEEGLKFMVYLQKENIIDESGMPKERFSAEFPKEGPSILRIQQVVRGDSAAYFCASSPPTNYGYTFGSGTRLTVV.

This clone was seen just once. The CDR3 bases are TGTGCCAGCCAGGGGGCGGGGGAGACCCAGTACTTC. It is translated as CASQGAGETQYF. V and J are TRBV2 and TRBJ2-5; TRBD1 matches 8 bases. This CDR3 spans 12 amino acids. V lost 8 bases, J lost 5 bases, and 4 bases stayed unmatched. Germline lookup yields CDR1 SNHLY and CDR2 FYNNEI. Full variable domain (rest looked up from reference TRBV2 and TRBJ2-5): EPEVTQTPSHQVTQMGQEVILRCVPISNHLYFYWYRQILGQKVEFLVSFYNNEISEKSEIFDDQFSVERPDGSNFTLKIRSTKLEDSAMYFCASQGAGETQYFGPGTRLLVL.

V usage is TRBV5-1 and J usage is TRBJ1-6; D is possibly TRBD1 (5 bases). Trimming left V 4 bases short and J 2 bases short, with 10 bases between. There are 15 residues in the CDR3. CDR1 is SGHRS and CDR2 is YFSETQ in the germline V gene. CDR3 region: CASSVWGTYNSPLHF. CDR3 coding DNA: TGCGCCAGCAGCGTGTGGGGGACCTATAATTCACCCCTCCACTTT.

The chain combines TRBV2 with TRBJ1-1; D is ambiguous. Trimming removed 10 bases at V and 5 bases at J, with 26 bases between. Germline CDR1 reads SNHLY; CDR2 reads FYNNEI. The CDR3 is made up of 16 amino acids. The CDR3 nucleotides are TGTGCCACAAGCCGCGCAGTTGTTGGGCGCGGGACTGAAGCTTTCTTT. As protein: CATSRAVVGRGTEAFF.

This sequence joins TRBV19 and TRBJ2-7; D not certain. Germline V gives CDR1 LNHDA, CDR2 SQIVND (reference sequence). The CDR3 spans 8 residues. V lost 11 bases and J 9 bases, leaving 8 bases between the germline ends. This chain's CDR3 is CAPSGQYF. As DNA, the CDR3 is TGTGCCCCTTCCGGGCAGTACTTC. Drawing the rest from reference TRBV19 and TRBJ2-7, the complete variable domain is DGGITQSPKYLFRKEGQNVTLSCEQNLNHDAMYWYRQDPGQGLRLIYYSQIVNDFQKGDIAEGYSVSREKKESFPLTVTSAQKNPTAFYLCAPSGQYFGPGTRLTVT.

V is TRBV9 and J is TRBJ1-1; TRBD1 agrees at 7 bases. CDR1 and CDR2 (germline): SGDLS, YYNGEE. The CDR3 runs to 15 residues. V shed 2 bases and J 1 base; nucleotides not matched to a gene: 5. The CDR3 DNA sequence: TGTGCCAGCAGCGTCCCGGGACAGCCGAACACTGAAGCTTTCTTT. Translating it yields CASSVPGQPNTEAFF.

The chain recombines TRBV28 with TRBJ2-5; D remains ambiguous. CDR1 is MDHEN, CDR2 SYDVKM, per germline. The CDR3 consists of 13 residues. Deletions cut 8 bases from V and 1 base from J, with 11 bases between. CDR3 loop: CASRARLQETQYF. The CDR3 DNA sequence: TGTGCCAGCCGAGCGCGGCTCCAAGAGACCCAGTACTTC. Combining the CDR3 with reference TRBV28 and TRBJ2-5 gives the whole variable domain DVKVTQSSRYLVKRTGEKVFLECVQDMDHENMFWYRQDPGLGLRLIYFSYDVKMKEKGDIPEGYSVSREKKERFSLILESASTNQTSMYLCASRARLQETQYFGPGTRLLVL.

This chain joins TRBV5-4 and TRBJ2-2, with 10 bases that match TRBD1. The CDR3 runs to 17 residues. V lost 3 bases, J lost 4 bases, and 9 bases stayed unmatched. From germline, CDR1 is SGHNT and CDR2 YYREEE (reference sequence). The chain's CDR3 is CASSSPPGTGVTGELFF. The CDR3 DNA sequence: TGTGCCAGCAGCTCACCCCCCGGGACAGGGGTCACCGGGGAGCTGTTTTTT.

This chain connects TRBV10-3 to TRBJ2-7; 11 bases are a match to TRBD1. The J segment lost 5 bases and the V segment lost 2 bases, leaving 5 bases of the junction unmatched. The CDR3 loop spans 15 amino acids. Per germline, CDR1 ENHRY and CDR2 SYGVKD. CDR3 amino acids: CAISERGDRGDEQYF. The CDR3 DNA reads as TGTGCCATCAGTGAGCGAGGGGACAGGGGGGACGAGCAGTACTTC.

V usage is TRBV11-2 and J usage is TRBJ2-3; no clear D. The length of the CDR3 is 15 residues. Germline assignment: CDR1 SGHAT and CDR2 FQNNGV. V was clipped by 3 bases and J by 4 bases, with 14 bases between them. The CDR3 spells CASSFQNSKADTQYF. CDR3 DNA sequence: TGTGCCAGCAGCTTCCAAAACAGCAAGGCAGATACGCAGTATTTT.

V and J are TRBV4-2 and TRBJ2-1, with TRBD2 matching 8 bases. CDR3 length: 16 amino acids. V was pared by 1 base and J by 7 bases, with 9 bases of the junction left unmatched. Germline V gene sequence: CDR1 LGHNA, CDR2 YNFKEQ. The CDR3: CASSQGTGGAVNEQFF. The CDR3, as DNA: TGTGCCAGCAGCCAAGGAACCGGGGGGGCCGTAAATGAGCAGTTCTTC.

V gene TRBV5-1 combines with J gene TRBJ2-5; 11 bases line up with TRBD2. The V gene end was trimmed by 6 bases and the J gene end by 0 bases; junction bases not matched to a gene: 1. This CDR3 spans 14 amino acids. CDR1 SGHRS and CDR2 YFSETQ come from the germline V gene. DNA of the CDR3: TGCGCCAGCAAACTAGCGGGGGACCAAGAGACCCAGTACTTC. This gives the protein CASKLAGDQETQYF.

The rearrangement uses TRBV2 and TRBJ1-5; 8 bases agree with TRBD1. The CDR3 extends over 15 amino acids. Germline CDR1 SNHLY, CDR2 FYNNEI. J gave up 1 base and V 8 bases, and 7 bases lay outside the gene matches. In DNA, the CDR3 is TGTGCCAGCGGAACGGACAGGGAGAGCAATCAGCCCCAGCATTTT. Translation gives CASGTDRESNQPQHF.

The chain couples TRBV15 to TRBJ2-2; perhaps TRBD2 as D (5 bases). This CDR3 has 17 amino acids. The germline V and J ends were trimmed by 0 bases and 6 bases, with 17 bases remaining between them. CDR1 is LNHNV, CDR2 YYDKDF, per germline (reference sequence). The CDR3 loop is CATSRDRSGRRAGELFF. CDR3 coding DNA: TGTGCCACCAGCAGAGATCGTTCAGGCAGGCGGGCCGGGGAGCTGTTTTTT.

The chain couples TRBV9 to TRBJ1-1; D is ambiguous. The CDR3 loop spans 14 amino acids. Trimming removed 0 bases from V and 4 bases from J, with 10 bases in between. The V gene's germline CDR1 is SGDLS and CDR2 YYNGEE. The CDR3 bases are TGTGCCAGCAGCGTAGAGGGCGGCGGCACTGAAGCTTTCTTT. Protein product: CASSVEGGGTEAFF.

The genes are TRBV11-2 and TRBJ2-3; D unclear. Trimming took 5 bases from V and 4 from J, leaving 10 bases between them. CDR1 is SGHAT and CDR2 is FQNNGV in the germline V gene. The CDR3 sequence is 13 residues long. The CDR3 spells CASSDRFADTQYF. The CDR3 DNA reads as TGTGCCAGCAGCGACCGTTTTGCAGATACGCAGTATTTT.

The chain joins TRBV7-9 to TRBJ1-1; the D gene is possibly TRBD1 (5 bases). Germline V gene lookup returns CDR1 SEHNR and CDR2 FQNEAQ (reference sequence). The CDR3 spans 16 residues. Trimming cost V 1 base and J 1 base, with 13 bases left between them. DNA for the CDR3: TGTGCCAGCAGCTTAGTAGGGGACGCGGGGAACACTGAAGCTTTCTTT. Its translation is CASSLVGDAGNTEAFF.

This chain joins TRBV7-2 and TRBJ2-7; possibly TRBD1 for D (6 bases). The ends were cut back, 4 bases at V and 4 bases at J, with 23 bases in the middle. There are 17 residues in the CDR3. CDR1 and CDR2 (germline): SGHTA, FQGNSA. The CDR3: CASSSKAGVPFRYEQYF. The CDR3 DNA follows: TGTGCCAGCAGCTCGAAGGCAGGGGTTCCCTTTCGGTACGAGCAGTACTTC.

The chain carries TRBV27 and TRBJ2-2; D might be TRBD2 (6 bases). This CDR3 comprises 13 residues. From germline, CDR1 is MNHEY and CDR2 SMNVEV (reference sequence). V dropped 11 bases and J dropped 6 bases, with 16 bases sitting between them. This CDR3 is CASSGQRPGELFF. In nucleotides, the CDR3 is TGTGCCTCAAGCGGGCAGCGTCCCGGGGAGCTGTTTTTT.

The chain is built from TRBV28 and TRBJ2-7; no clear D. This CDR3 is 12 amino acids long. Per germline, CDR1 MDHEN and CDR2 SYDVKM. Trimming stripped 5 bases from V and 3 bases from J, with 8 bases between. The CDR3 loop reads CASSVVNYEQYF. DNA for the CDR3: TGTGCCAGCAGTGTGGTAAACTACGAGCAGTACTTC.

V and J are TRBV7-2 and TRBJ1-5; tentative D call: TRBD1 (5 bases). Trimming shortened V by 3 bases and J by 6 bases, and 9 bases separated the two germline ends. Germline loops: CDR1 SGHTA, CDR2 FQGNSA. The CDR3 extends over 13 amino acids. CDR3 amino acids: CASSFKGTQPQHF. CDR3 nucleotide sequence: TGTGCCAGCAGCTTTAAGGGGACTCAGCCCCAGCATTTT.

This chain links TRBV20-1 with TRBJ1-1; the D is unclear. This CDR3 region has 11 residues. The germline V and J ends were trimmed by 0 bases and 6 bases, with 5 bases remaining between them. CDR1 and CDR2 (germline): DFQATT, SNEGSKA (reference sequence). CDR3 loop: CSAREAPEAFF. Here the CDR3 DNA reads TGCAGTGCTAGAGAAGCCCCTGAAGCTTTCTTT.

This clone was observed a single time. The chain carries TRBV7-2 and TRBJ2-5; 13 nucleotides match TRBD2. The V gene's germline CDR1 is SGHTA and CDR2 FQGNSA. After removal of 5 bases from V and 4 bases from J, the junction contained 4 bases not matched to a gene. The CDR3 has 15 residues. The CDR3, as DNA: TGTGCCAGCAGCCCCAGGACTAGCGGGGGAGAGACCCAGTACTTC. Residues: CASSPRTSGGETQYF. The full variable domain, in which reference TRBV7-2 and TRBJ2-5 provide the parts outside the CDR3, is GAGVSQSPSNKVTEKGKDVELRCDPISGHTALYWYRQSLGQGLEFLIYFQGNSAPDKSGLPSDRFSAERTGGSVSTLTIQRTQQEDSAVYLCASSPRTSGGETQYFGPGTRLLVL.

The chain employs TRBV19 and TRBJ1-5; D uncertain. The germline CDR1 and CDR2 sequences are LNHDA and SQIVND (reference sequence). The CDR3 has 16 amino acids. V dropped 4 bases and J dropped 3 bases, with 16 bases sitting between them. The CDR3 spells CASSTLGGTVNQPQHF. In DNA form, the CDR3 reads TGTGCCAGTAGTACCCTAGGAGGTACCGTCAATCAGCCCCAGCATTTT.

V gene TRBV19 combines with J gene TRBJ1-5; D remains unclear. The CDR3 totals 11 residues. Germline V lookup: CDR1 LNHDA, CDR2 SQIVND (reference sequence). Trimming cost V 10 bases and J 0 bases, with 4 bases left between them. CDR3 DNA: TGTGCCACGAATAGCAATCAGCCCCAGCATTTT. It is translated as CATNSNQPQHF.

The gene calls are TRBV10-3 and TRBJ2-5, with no clear D. The CDR3 is 13 amino acids. Germline V gives CDR1 ENHRY, CDR2 SYGVKD. The germline V and J ends were trimmed by 4 bases and 2 bases, with 8 bases remaining between them. CDR3 in amino acids: CAISGSGQETQYF. The CDR3 nucleotides are TGTGCCATCAGTGGAAGTGGACAAGAGACCCAGTACTTC.